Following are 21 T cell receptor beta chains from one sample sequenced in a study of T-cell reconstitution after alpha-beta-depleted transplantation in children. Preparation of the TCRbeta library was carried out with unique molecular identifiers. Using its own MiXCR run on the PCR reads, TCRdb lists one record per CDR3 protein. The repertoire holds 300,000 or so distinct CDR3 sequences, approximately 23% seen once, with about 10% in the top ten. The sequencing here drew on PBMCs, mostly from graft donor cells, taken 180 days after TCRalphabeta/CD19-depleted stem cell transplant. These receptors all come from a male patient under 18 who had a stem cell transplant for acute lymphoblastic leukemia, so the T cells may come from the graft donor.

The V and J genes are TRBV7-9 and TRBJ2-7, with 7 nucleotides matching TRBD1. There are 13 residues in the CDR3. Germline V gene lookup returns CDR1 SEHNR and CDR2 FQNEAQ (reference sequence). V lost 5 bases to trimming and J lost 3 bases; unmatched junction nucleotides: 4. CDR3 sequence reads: CASSRRDSYEQYF. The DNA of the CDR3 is TGTGCCAGCAGCCGTCGGGACAGCTACGAGCAGTACTTC.

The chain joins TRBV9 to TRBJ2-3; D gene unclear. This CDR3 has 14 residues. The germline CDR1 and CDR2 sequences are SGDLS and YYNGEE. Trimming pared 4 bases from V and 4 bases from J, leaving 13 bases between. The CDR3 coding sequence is TGTGCCAGCAGCCCCGGCCATCTACCAGATACGCAGTATTTT. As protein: CASSPGHLPDTQYF. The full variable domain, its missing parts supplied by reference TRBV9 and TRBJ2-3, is DSGVTQTPKHLITATGQRVTLRCSPRSGDLSVYWYQQSLDQGLQFLIQYYNGEERAKGNILERFSAQQFPDLHSELNLSSLELGDSALYFCASSPGHLPDTQYFGPGTRLTVL.

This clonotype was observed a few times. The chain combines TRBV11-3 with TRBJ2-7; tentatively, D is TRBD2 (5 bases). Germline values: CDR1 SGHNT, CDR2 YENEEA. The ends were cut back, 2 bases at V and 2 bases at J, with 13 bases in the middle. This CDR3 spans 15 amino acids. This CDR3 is CASSLSPVTTYEQYF. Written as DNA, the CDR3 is TGTGCCAGCAGCTTATCCCCCGTGACTACCTACGAGCAGTACTTC.

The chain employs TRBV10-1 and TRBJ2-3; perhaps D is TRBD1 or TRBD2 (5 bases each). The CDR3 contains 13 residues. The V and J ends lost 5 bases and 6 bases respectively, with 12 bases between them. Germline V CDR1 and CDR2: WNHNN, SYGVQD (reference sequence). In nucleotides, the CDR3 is TGCGCCAGCAGTAGACGGGACCTCGATACGCAGTATTTT. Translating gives CASSRRDLDTQYF.

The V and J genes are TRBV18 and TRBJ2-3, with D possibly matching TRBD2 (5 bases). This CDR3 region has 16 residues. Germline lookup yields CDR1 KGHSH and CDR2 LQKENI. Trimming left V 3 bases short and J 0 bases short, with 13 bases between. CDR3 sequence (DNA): TGTGCCAGCTCACCGGCATGGCGGGCTAGCACAGATACGCAGTATTTT. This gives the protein CASSPAWRASTDTQYF.

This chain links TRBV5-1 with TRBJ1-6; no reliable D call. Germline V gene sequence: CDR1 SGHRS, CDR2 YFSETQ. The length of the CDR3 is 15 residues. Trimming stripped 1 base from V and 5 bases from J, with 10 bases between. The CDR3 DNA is TGCGCCAGCAGCTTGTCACCAGCGGATAATTCACCCCTCCACTTT. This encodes CASSLSPADNSPLHF.

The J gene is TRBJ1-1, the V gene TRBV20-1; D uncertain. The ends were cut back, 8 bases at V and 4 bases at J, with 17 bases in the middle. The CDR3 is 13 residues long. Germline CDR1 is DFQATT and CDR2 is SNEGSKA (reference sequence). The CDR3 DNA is TGCAGTTCCCCTTTCGGAGGGATCACTGAAGCTTTCTTT. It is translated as CSSPFGGITEAFF.

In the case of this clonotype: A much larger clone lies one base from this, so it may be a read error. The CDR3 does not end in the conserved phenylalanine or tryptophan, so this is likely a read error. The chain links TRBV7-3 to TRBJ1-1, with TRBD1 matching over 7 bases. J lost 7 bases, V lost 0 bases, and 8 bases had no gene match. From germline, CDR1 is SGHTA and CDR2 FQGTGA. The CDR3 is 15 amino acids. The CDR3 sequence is CASSLTEGGGSEAFI. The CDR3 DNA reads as TGTGCCAGCAGCTTAACGGAAGGGGGCGGGAGTGAAGCTTTCATT.

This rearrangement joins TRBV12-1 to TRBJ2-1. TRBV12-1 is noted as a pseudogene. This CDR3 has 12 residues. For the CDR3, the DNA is TGTGCCAGCAGCTTTGCCGGGAATGAGCAGTTCTTC. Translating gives CASSFAGNEQFF.

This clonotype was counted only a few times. CDR3 protein: CATSPTGLGDNEQFF. DNA for the CDR3: TGTGCCACCAGCCCGACCGGACTAGGCGACAATGAGCAGTTCTTC. V usage is TRBV15 and J usage is TRBJ2-1, with 7 bases that match TRBD2. This CDR3 spans 15 amino acids. Per germline, CDR1 LNHNV and CDR2 YYDKDF (reference sequence). The trim removed 5 bases at V and 5 bases at J, leaving 9 bases unmatched.

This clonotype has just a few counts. CDR3 sequence: CASSSGTGVSRETQYF. The CDR3 region has the DNA TGCGCCAGCAGCTCCGGGACAGGGGTTTCCCGGGAGACCCAGTACTTC. This chain connects TRBV5-1 to TRBJ2-5; 10 bases fit TRBD1. V was clipped by 3 bases and J by 5 bases; unmatched bases: 10. Germline V lookup: CDR1 SGHRS, CDR2 YFSETQ. CDR3 length: 16 residues.

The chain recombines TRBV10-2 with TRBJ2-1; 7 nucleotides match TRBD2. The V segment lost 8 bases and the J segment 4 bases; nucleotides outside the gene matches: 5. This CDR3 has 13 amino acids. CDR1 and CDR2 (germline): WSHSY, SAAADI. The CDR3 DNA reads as TGCGCCAGCGGGGCGGGGGATTACAATGAGCAGTTCTTC. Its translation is CASGAGDYNEQFF.

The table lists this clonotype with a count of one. CDR3 sequence reads: CASSELDSGIDTQYF. CDR3 coding DNA: TGTGCCAGCAGTGAATTGGACAGTGGGATAGATACGCAGTATTTT. The chain recombines TRBV25-1 with TRBJ2-3, with D possibly TRBD1 on 6 matching bases. Germline values: CDR1 MGHDK, CDR2 SYGVNS. The CDR3 spans 15 residues. The V end lost 1 base, the J end lost 5 bases, and 13 bases lay between the germline ends. Full variable domain (rest looked up from reference TRBV25-1 and TRBJ2-3): EADIYQTPRYLVIGTGKKITLECSQTMGHDKMYWYQQDPGMELHLIHYSYGVNSTEKGDLSSESTVSRIRTEHFPLTLESARPSHTSQYLCASSELDSGIDTQYFGPGTRLTVL.

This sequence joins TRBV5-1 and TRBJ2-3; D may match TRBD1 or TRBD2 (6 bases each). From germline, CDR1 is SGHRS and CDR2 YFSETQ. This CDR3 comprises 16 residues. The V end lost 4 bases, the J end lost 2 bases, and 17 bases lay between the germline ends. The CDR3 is CASSQRGTLPTDTQYF. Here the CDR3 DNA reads TGCGCCAGCAGCCAGAGGGGGACTTTACCCACAGATACGCAGTATTTT.

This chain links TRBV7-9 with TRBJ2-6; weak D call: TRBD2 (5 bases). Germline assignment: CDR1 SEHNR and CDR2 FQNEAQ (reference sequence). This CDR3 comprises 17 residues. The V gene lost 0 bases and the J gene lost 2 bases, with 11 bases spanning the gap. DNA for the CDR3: TGTGCCAGCAGCTTAGCGCAGTTCGGGGCTGGGGCCAACGTCCTGACTTTC. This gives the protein CASSLAQFGAGANVLTF.

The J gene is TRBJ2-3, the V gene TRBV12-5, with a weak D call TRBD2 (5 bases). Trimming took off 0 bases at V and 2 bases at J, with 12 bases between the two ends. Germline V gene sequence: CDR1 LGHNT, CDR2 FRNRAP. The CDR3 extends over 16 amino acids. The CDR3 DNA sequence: TGTGCTAGTGGTTTGGTAATAGCGCTCATCACAGATACGCAGTATTTT. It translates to CASGLVIALITDTQYF.

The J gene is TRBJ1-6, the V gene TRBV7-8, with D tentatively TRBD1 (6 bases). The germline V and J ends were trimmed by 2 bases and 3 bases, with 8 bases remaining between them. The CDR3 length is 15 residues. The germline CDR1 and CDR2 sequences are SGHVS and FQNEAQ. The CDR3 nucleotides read TGTGCCAGCAGCTTATACAGGGTCTATAATTCACCCCTCCACTTT. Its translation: CASSLYRVYNSPLHF.

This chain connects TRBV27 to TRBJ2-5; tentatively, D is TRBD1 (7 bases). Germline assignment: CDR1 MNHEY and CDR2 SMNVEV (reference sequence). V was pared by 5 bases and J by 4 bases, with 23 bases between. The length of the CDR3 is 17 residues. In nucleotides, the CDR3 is TGTGCCAGCAGTCTCAGACAGGGAGGAATCCAGGGAGAGACCCAGTACTTC. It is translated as CASSLRQGGIQGETQYF.

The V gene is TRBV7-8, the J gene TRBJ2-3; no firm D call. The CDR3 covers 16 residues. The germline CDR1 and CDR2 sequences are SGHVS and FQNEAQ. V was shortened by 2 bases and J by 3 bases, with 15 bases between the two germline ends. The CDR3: CASSLSSGLRTDTQYF. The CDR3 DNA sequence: TGTGCCAGCAGCTTATCCTCGGGCCTACGAACAGATACGCAGTATTTT.

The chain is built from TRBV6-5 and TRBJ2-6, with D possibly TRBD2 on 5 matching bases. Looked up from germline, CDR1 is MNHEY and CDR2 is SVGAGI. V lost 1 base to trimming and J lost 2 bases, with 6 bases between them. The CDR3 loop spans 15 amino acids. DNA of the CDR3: TGTGCCAGCAGTTACTGGGAGACTGGGGCCAACGTCCTGACTTTC. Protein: CASSYWETGANVLTF.

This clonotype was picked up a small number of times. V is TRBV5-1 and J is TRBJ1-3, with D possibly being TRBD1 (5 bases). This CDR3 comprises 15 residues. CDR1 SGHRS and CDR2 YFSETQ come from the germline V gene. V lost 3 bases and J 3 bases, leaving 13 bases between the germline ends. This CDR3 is CASSSHGRGGNTIYF. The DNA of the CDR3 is TGCGCCAGCAGCTCCCATGGGAGGGGTGGAAACACCATATATTTT. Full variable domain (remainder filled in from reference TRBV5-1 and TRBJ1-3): KAGVTQTPRYLIKTRGQQVTLSCSPISGHRSVSWYQQTPGQGLQFLFEYFSETQRNKGNFPGRFSGRQFSNSRSEMNVSTLELGDSALYLCASSSHGRGGNTIYFGEGSWLTVV.